This T cell receptor beta chain originates from a study of human T cells and chemical hapten exposure. Study background: Sensitization applied 2% DPC to around 2 cm by around 2 cm of upper inner arm skin.

Time point indicated: patch test 3, about 24 weeks after DPC sensitization. The treatment denotes: therapeutic diphenylcyclopropenone sensitization with weekly scalp DPC. From whole blood left unfractionated, total RNA was extracted. Blood sampling occurred before each patch-test application. TCRdb recomputed calls from the RACE reads with MiXCR, one row per CDR3 protein. This sample carries around 40,000 distinct CDR3 sequences, approximately 11% of them seen once, and the ten largest clones take around 2%. This TCR came from a woman aged 40 to 50 with alopecia areata. Some clones in this sample may be carry-over from other donors' samples. The material sequenced was whole blood, taken in connection with sensitization to the hapten diphenylcyclopropenone (DPC).

This CDR3 reads CASRKTGAQPQHF. The CDR3 DNA sequence: TGTGCCAGCAGAAAGACAGGGGCCCAGCCCCAGCATTTT. The chain has TRBV7-3 and TRBJ1-5; TRBD1 matches 8 bases. Germline V CDR1 and CDR2: SGHTA, FQGTGA. J gave up 7 bases and V 6 bases, and 5 bases lay outside the gene matches. This CDR3 has 13 amino acids.